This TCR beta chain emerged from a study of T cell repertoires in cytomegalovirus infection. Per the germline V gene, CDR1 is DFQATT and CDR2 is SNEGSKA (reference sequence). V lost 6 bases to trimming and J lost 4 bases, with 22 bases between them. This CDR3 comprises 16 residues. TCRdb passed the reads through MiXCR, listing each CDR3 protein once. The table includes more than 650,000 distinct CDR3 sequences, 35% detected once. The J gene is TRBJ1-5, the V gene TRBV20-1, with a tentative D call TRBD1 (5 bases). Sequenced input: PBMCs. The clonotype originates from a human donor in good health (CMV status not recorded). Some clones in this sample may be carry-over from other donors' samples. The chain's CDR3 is CSAPSGGQGKNQPQHF. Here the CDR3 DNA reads TGCAGTGCCCCTTCAGGTGGCCAGGGAAAAAATCAGCCCCAGCATTTT.